This T cell receptor (beta chain) was documented in a study of blood T cell repertoires in COVID-19. Germline loops: CDR1 MNHEY, CDR2 SMNVEV (reference sequence). The CDR3 has 14 amino acids. The ends were cut back, 2 bases at V and 1 base at J, with 8 bases in the middle. Measured with immunoSEQ multiplex PCR; TCRdb has only the in-frame clones, and not every one. The repertoire holds approximately 120,000 clones, with around 85% as singletons. This clone appeared once. This clonotype originated in a human donor in a cohort sampled during active COVID-19. The specimen was peripheral blood. The rearrangement uses TRBV27 and TRBJ1-1; no definite D call. This CDR3 is CASSLDGRNTEAFF. The CDR3 DNA is TGTGCCAGCAGTTTAGACGGGAGGAACACTGAAGCTTTCTTT.